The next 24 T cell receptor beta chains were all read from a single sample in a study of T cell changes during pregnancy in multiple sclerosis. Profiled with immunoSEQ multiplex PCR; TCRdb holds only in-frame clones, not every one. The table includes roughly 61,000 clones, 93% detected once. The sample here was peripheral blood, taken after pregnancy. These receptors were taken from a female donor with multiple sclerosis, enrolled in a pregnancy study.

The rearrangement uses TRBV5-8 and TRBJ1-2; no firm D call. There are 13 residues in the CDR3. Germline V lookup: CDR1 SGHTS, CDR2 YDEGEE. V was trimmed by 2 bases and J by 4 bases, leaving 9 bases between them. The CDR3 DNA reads TGTGCCAGCAGCTTTGGGAGGCTCTATGGCTACACCTTC. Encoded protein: CASSFGRLYGYTF.

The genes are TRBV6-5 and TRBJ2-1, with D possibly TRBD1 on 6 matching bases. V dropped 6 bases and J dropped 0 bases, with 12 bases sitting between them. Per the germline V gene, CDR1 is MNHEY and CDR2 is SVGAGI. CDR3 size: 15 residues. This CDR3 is CASSSDRSSYNEQFF. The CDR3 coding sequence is TGTGCCAGCAGCTCCGACAGGAGCTCCTACAATGAGCAGTTCTTC.

CDR3 sequence reads: CASSQEQGGSETQYF. The CDR3 DNA is TGTGCCAGCAGCCAAGAACAGGGGGGGTCGGAGACCCAGTACTTC. V and J are TRBV4-2 and TRBJ2-5; D might be TRBD1 (8 bases). This CDR3 is built from 15 residues. Germline CDR1 and CDR2: LGHNA and YNFKEQ. V gave up 0 bases and J gave up 5 bases, with 13 bases separating them.

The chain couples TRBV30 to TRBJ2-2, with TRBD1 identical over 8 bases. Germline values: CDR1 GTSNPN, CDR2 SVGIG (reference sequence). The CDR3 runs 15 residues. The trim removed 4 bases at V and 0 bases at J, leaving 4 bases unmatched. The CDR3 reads CAWTPGGANTGELFF. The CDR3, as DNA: TGTGCCTGGACCCCAGGGGGCGCGAACACCGGGGAGCTGTTTTTT.

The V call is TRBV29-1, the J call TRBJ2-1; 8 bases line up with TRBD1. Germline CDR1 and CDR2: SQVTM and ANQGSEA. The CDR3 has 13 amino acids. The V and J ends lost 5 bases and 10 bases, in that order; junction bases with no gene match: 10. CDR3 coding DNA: TGCAGCGTTACGTTCCTACAGGGGGGAGAGCAGTTCTTC. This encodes CSVTFLQGGEQFF.

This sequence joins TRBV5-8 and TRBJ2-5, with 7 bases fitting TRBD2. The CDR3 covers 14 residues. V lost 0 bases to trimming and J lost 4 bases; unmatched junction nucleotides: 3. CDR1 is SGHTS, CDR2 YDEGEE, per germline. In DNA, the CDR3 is TGTGCCAGCAGCTTGGTGGGAGGGAGAGAGACCCAGTACTTC. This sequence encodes CASSLVGGRETQYF.

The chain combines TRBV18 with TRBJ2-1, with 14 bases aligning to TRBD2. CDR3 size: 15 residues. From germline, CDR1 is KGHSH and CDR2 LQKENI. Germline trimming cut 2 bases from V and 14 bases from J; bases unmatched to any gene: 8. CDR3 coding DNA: TGTGCCAGCTCACCAAGGGGACTAGCGGGAGATCGGGAGTTCTTC. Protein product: CASSPRGLAGDREFF.

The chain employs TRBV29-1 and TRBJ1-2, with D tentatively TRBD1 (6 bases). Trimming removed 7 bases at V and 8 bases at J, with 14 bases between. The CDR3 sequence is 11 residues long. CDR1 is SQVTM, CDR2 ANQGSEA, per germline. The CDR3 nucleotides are TGCAGCGCGATTACAGGGAACGGCTACACCTTC. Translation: CSAITGNGYTF.

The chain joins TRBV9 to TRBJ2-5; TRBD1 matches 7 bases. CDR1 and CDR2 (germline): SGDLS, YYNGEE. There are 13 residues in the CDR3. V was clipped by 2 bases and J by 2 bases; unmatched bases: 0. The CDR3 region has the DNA TGTGCCAGCAGCGTCAGGGGGCAAGAGACCCAGTACTTC. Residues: CASSVRGQETQYF.

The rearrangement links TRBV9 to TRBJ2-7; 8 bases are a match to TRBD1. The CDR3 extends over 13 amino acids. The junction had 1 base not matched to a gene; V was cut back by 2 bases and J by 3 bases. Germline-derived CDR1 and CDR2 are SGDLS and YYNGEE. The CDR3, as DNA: TGTGCCAGCAGCGTTGACAGGGGCTACGAGCAGTACTTC. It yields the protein CASSVDRGYEQYF.

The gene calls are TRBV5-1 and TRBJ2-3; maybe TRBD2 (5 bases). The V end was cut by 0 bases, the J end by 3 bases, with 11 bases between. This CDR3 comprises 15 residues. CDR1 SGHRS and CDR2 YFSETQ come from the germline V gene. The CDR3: CASSLDGADTDTQYF. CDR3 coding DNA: TGCGCCAGCAGCTTGGATGGAGCGGATACAGATACGCAGTATTTT. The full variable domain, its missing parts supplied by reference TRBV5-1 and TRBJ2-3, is KAGVTQTPRYLIKTRGQQVTLSCSPISGHRSVSWYQQTPGQGLQFLFEYFSETQRNKGNFPGRFSGRQFSNSRSEMNVSTLELGDSALYLCASSLDGADTDTQYFGPGTRLTVL.

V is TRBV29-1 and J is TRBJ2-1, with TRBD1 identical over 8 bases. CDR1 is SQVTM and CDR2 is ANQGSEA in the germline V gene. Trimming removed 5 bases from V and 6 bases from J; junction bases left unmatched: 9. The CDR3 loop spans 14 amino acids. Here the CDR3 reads CSVPGQVIFNEQFF. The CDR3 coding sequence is TGCAGCGTTCCGGGACAGGTAATTTTCAATGAGCAGTTCTTC.

For the CDR3, the DNA is TGCGCCAGCAGCTCGGGGACTAGCGCGTACACAGATACGCAGTATTTT. It yields the protein CASSSGTSAYTDTQYF. The chain couples TRBV4-3 to TRBJ2-3; TRBD2 agrees at 10 bases. Losses at the gene ends were 5 bases for V and 2 bases for J; bases not matched to a gene: 7. CDR3 length equals 16 residues. Germline lookup yields CDR1 LGHNA and CDR2 YSLEER.

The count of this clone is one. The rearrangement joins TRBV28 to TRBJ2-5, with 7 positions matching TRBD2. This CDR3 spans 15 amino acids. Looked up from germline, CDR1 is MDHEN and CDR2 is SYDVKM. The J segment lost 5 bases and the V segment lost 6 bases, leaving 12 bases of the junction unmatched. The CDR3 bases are TGTGCCAGCAGCCGCCTGGGAGGGAGTTTGGAGACCCAGTACTTC. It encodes CASSRLGGSLETQYF.

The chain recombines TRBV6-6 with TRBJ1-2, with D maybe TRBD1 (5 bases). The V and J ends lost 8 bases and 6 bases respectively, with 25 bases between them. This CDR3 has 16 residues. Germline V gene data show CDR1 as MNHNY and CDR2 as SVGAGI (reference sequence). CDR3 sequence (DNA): TGTGCCAGCTTCCTTGGTGGACACCGAGGGACTAATGGCTACACCTTC. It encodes CASFLGGHRGTNGYTF.

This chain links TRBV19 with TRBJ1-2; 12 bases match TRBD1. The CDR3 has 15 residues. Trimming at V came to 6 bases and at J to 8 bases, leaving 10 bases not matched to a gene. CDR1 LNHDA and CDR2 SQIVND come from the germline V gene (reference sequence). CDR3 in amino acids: CASRPGTGGKTGYTF. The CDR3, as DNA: TGTGCCAGTAGACCTGGGACAGGGGGCAAGACGGGCTACACCTTC. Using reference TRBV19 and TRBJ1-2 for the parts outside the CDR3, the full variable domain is DGGITQSPKYLFRKEGQNVTLSCEQNLNHDAMYWYRQDPGQGLRLIYYSQIVNDFQKGDIAEGYSVSREKKESFPLTVTSAQKNPTAFYLCASRPGTGGKTGYTFGSGTRLTVV.

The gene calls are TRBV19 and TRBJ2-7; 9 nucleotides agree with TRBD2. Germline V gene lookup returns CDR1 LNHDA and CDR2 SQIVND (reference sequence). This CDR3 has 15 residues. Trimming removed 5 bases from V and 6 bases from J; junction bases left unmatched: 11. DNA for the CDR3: TGTGCCAGTAGTCCGGCCAGGCGGGAGGGAGTCGAGCAGTACTTC. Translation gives CASSPARREGVEQYF.

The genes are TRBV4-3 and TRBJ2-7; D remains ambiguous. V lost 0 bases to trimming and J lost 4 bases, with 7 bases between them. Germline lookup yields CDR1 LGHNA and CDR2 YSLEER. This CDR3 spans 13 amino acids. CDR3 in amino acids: CASSQDPKYEQYF. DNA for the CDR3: TGCGCCAGCAGCCAAGATCCTAAGTACGAGCAGTACTTC.

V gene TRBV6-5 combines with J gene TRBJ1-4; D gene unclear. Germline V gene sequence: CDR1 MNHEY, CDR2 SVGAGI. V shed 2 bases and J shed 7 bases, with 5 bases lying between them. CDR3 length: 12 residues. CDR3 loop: CASSYIGEKLFF. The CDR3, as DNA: TGTGCCAGCAGTTACATCGGTGAAAAACTGTTTTTT.

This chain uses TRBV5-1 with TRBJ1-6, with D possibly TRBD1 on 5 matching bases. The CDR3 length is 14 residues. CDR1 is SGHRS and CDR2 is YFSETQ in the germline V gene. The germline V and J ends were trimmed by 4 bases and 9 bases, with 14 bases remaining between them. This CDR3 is CASSPQGPPSPLHF. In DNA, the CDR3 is TGCGCCAGCAGCCCGCAGGGTCCCCCTTCACCCCTCCACTTT.

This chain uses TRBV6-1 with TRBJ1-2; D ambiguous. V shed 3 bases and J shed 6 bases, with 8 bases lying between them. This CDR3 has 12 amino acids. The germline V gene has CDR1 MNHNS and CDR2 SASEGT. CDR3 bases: TGTGCCAGCAGTGATTGGAGGAATGGCTACACCTTC. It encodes CASSDWRNGYTF.

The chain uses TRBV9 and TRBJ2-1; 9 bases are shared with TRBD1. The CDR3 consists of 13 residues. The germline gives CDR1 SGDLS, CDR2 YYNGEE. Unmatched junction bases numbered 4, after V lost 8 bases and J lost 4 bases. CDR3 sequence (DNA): TGTGCCAGTGCCGGGACAGGGTACAATGAGCAGTTCTTC. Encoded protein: CASAGTGYNEQFF. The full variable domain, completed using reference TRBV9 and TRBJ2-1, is DSGVTQTPKHLITATGQRVTLRCSPRSGDLSVYWYQQSLDQGLQFLIQYYNGEERAKGNILERFSAQQFPDLHSELNLSSLELGDSALYFCASAGTGYNEQFFGPGTRLTVL.

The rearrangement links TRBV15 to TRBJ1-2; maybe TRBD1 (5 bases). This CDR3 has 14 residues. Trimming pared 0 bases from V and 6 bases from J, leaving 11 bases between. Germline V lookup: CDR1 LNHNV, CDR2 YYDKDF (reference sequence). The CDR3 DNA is TGTGCCACCAGCAGAGATAACCCAGGGAATGGCTACACCTTC. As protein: CATSRDNPGNGYTF.

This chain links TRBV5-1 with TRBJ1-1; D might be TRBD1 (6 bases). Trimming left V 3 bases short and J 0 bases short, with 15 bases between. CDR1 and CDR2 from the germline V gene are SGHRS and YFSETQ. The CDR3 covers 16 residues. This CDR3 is CASSSKVGQMNTEAFF. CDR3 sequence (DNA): TGCGCCAGCAGCTCTAAAGTCGGACAGATGAACACTGAAGCTTTCTTT.